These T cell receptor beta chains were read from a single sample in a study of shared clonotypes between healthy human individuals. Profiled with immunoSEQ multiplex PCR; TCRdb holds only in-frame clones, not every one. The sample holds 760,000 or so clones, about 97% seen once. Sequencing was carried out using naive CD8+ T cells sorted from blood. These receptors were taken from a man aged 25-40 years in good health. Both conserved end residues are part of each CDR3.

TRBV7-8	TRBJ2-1	CASSFGRGRTSTFF
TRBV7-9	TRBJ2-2	CASTQEPKDTGELFF
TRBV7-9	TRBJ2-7	CASSPRGTSGGVSSYEQYF
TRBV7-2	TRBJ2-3	CASSPSGSDTDTQYF
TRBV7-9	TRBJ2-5	CASSSHPGETQYF
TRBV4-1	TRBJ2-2	CASSLPLGLAANTGELFF
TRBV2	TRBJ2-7	CASNQGREFYEQYF
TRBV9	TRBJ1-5	CASSVGGANNQPQHF
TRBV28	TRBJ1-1	CASSLPTNTEAFF
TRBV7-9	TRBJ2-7	CASSGLQGASEQYF
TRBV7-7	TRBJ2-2	CASSNRGTGELFF
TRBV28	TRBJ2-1	CASSFRRRYNEQFF
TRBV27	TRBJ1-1	CASKGQGVTEAFF
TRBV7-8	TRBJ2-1	CASSWTSGRSRDEQFF
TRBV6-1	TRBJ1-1	CASSETHRFQGTEAFF
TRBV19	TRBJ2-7	CASSIGERYEQYF
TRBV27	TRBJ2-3	CASSHDRGRDTQYF
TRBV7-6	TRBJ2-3	CASSPHPLGMSTDTQYF
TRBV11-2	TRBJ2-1	CASSLTAPQGNEQFF
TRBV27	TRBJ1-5	CASSARGHQPQHF
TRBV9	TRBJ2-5	CASSARGTSQETQYF
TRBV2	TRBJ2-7	CASSGNYEQYF
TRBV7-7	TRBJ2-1	CASSPSDRGLNEQFF
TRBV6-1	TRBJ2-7	CASSTKWEGYEQYF
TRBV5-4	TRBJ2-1	CASSLQERPYNEQFF
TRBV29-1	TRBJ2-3	CSVEALVERENTDTQYF
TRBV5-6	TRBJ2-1	CASSWIADNEQFF
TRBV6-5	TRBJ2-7	CASSSGPNYEQYF
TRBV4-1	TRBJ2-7	CASSQVTSGSSYEQYF
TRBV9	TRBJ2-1	CASNPMGQEYNEQFF
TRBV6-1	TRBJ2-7	CASSEALRVAGIDYEQYF
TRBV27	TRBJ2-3	CASGLEGSTDTQYF
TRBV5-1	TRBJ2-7	CASSPRTDTYEQYF
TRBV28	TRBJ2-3	CASSFRTGTGFGIPDTQYF
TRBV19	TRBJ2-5	CASSPGTSGRFSETQYF
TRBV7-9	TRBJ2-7	CASSPSGSYEQYF
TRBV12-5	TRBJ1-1	CASGSVPGGEAFF
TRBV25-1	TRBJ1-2	CASSEFDQDYGYTF
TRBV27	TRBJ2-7	CASSPSSGIPYEQYF
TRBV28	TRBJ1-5	CASSQGTGGFYSNQPQHF
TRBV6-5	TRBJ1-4	CASSAFGGAYEKLFF
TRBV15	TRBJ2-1	CATSRENTYNEQFF
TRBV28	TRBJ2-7	CASRTPRGPTLEPYEQYF
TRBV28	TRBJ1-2	CASRHRSGGYTF
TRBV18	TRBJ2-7	CASSLKAILDEQYF
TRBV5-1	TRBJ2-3	CASSLEGLAGGPDTQYF
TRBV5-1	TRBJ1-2	CASSLKGANYGYTF
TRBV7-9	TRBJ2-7	CASSPLRDSTYEQYF
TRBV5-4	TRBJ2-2	CASSLAGSKATGELFF
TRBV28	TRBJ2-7	CASSFPGISYEQYF
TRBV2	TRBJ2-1	CASIGGGSYNEQFF
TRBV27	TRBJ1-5	CASSFWPGFSNQPQHF
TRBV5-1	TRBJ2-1	CASSLGQGNNEQFF
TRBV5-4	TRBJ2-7	CASSLGHGTPHIEQYF
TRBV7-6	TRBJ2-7	CASSRESPLSIGTYEQYF
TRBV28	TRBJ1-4	CASSLGPRDRDEKLFF
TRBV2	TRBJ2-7	CASSYLGGSYEQYF
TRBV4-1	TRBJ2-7	CASSQDREYEQYF
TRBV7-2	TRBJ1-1	CASSNGVEAFF
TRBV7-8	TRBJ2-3	CASSLGRVFGESTDTQYF